The entry below gives a single TCR beta chain sequence along with its context. The antigen is not known. CD45RA+ naive and CD45RA-negative memory subsets were separated from CD4+ cells. Measured with immunoSEQ multiplex PCR; TCRdb has only the in-frame clones, and not every one. Counted here are approximately 2,300,000 clones, 92% occurring once; the ten biggest clones make up about 0.41%. Deletions cut 0 bases from V and 10 bases from J, with 10 bases between. The CDR3 covers 13 residues. Germline-derived CDR1 and CDR2 are KGHSH and LQKENI. The data were obtained in a study of shared clonotypes between healthy human individuals. Study-level findings and limits: Larger richness was generally estimated for naive than memory subsets.

This TCR was sampled from a man aged 18 to 29 in good health. Some clones in this sample may be carry-over from other donors' samples. The sequencing input was naive CD4+ T cells from PBMCs. The subset was: CD45RA+ positively selected. This chain joins TRBV18 and TRBJ2-1; weak D call: TRBD2 (5 bases). The chain's CDR3 is CASSPPGESEQFF. The CDR3 nucleotides read TGTGCCAGCTCACCACCGGGAGAATCGGAGCAGTTCTTC.